Each of the 9 T cell receptor beta chains below was sequenced from the same sample in a study of T cell responses to AZD1222 COVID-19 vaccine. The table came from immunoSEQ multiplex PCR; TCRdb's copy has only in-frame clones and leaves some out. The sample has about 150,000 clones; more than 75% are singletons. Sample: peripheral blood, taken 28 days after the second AZD1222 dose. The receptors come from an adult who received the AZD1222 COVID-19 vaccine.

The chain uses TRBV30 and TRBJ2-2; 8 nucleotides line up with TRBD1. V dropped 3 bases and J dropped 1; count of bases not matched to a gene: 4. The germline gives CDR1 GTSNPN, CDR2 SVGIG (reference sequence). The CDR3 contains 15 residues. As DNA, the CDR3 is TGTGCCTGGAGGGATGACAGGGGGAACACCGGGGAGCTGTTTTTT. Translation: CAWRDDRGNTGELFF. The full variable domain, rest sourced from reference TRBV30 and TRBJ2-2, is SQTIHQWPATLVQPVGSPLSLECTVEGTSNPNLYWYRQAAGRGLQLLFYSVGIGQISSEVPQNLSASRPQDRQFILSSKKLLLSDSGFYLCAWRDDRGNTGELFFGEGSRLTVL.

The chain employs TRBV12-2 and TRBJ2-7. TRBV12-2 is classified as a pseudogene. The CDR3 runs to 15 residues. The DNA of the CDR3 is TGTGCAAGTCCCTGTGCCCCCGGGCCACCCTACGAGCAGTACTTC. This codes for CASPCAPGPPYEQYF.

The chain carries TRBV12-5 and TRBJ2-3, with 7 positions matching TRBD1. CDR1 LGHNT and CDR2 FRNRAP come from the germline V gene. V trimming: 3 bases; J trimming: 0 bases; junction bases outside the gene matches: 3. CDR3 length: 15 residues. The CDR3 bases are TGTGCTAGTGGTTTCGGACAGGTTAGCACAGATACGCAGTATTTT. Encoded protein: CASGFGQVSTDTQYF.

The chain employs TRBV5-1 and TRBJ2-7; 11 bases fit TRBD2. The CDR3 consists of 17 residues. CDR1 and CDR2 (germline): SGHRS, YFSETQ. Trimming cost V 2 bases and J 0 bases; bases outside gene matches: 7. The CDR3 reads CASSFRLAGLSSYEQYF. CDR3 bases: TGCGCCAGCAGCTTTCGACTAGCGGGACTGAGCTCCTACGAGCAGTACTTC. The complete variable domain, with remaining parts taken from reference TRBV5-1 and TRBJ2-7, reads KAGVTQTPRYLIKTRGQQVTLSCSPISGHRSVSWYQQTPGQGLQFLFEYFSETQRNKGNFPGRFSGRQFSNSRSEMNVSTLELGDSALYLCASSFRLAGLSSYEQYFGPGTRLTVT.

V usage is TRBV6-1 and J usage is TRBJ1-2, with a possible D match to TRBD1 (6 bases). CDR3 length equals 15 residues. Germline lookup yields CDR1 MNHNS and CDR2 SASEGT. Trimming cost V 2 bases and J 6 bases, with 16 bases left between them. CDR3 DNA sequence: TGTGCCAGCAGTGAATCCGATTGGGGGGCGGATGGCTACACCTTC. This codes for CASSESDWGADGYTF.

This chain uses TRBV5-1 with TRBJ1-1; D gene ambiguous. This CDR3 comprises 14 residues. Germline-derived CDR1 and CDR2 are SGHRS and YFSETQ. V gave up 4 bases and J gave up 0 bases, with 10 bases separating them. The chain's CDR3 is CASSAGGLNTEAFF. The CDR3 DNA sequence: TGCGCCAGCAGCGCGGGAGGTTTGAACACTGAAGCTTTCTTT.

The genes are TRBV2 and TRBJ2-7, with 11 bases aligning to TRBD2. V shed 1 base and J 0 bases; nucleotides not matched to a gene: 8. The CDR3 sequence is 18 residues long. In germline, CDR1 is SNHLY, CDR2 FYNNEI. CDR3 sequence (DNA): TGTGCCAGCAGTGAAGGGCTAGCGGGAGGCCTAAACTCCTACGAGCAGTACTTC. It is translated as CASSEGLAGGLNSYEQYF.

This clone was seen just once. CDR3 sequence: CASSLGTSGPYETQYF. The CDR3, as DNA: TGTGCCAGCAGCCTAGGGACTAGCGGGCCCTATGAGACCCAGTACTTC. The chain employs TRBV3-1 (or the pseudogene TRBV3-2) and TRBJ2-5; 12 bases agree with TRBD2. V trimming: 4 bases; J trimming: 5 bases; junction bases outside the gene matches: 8. The CDR3 loop spans 16 amino acids. The V gene's germline CDR1 is LGHDT and CDR2 YNNKEL (reference sequence).

This clone was seen only once. The chain carries TRBV7-9 and TRBJ2-5, with TRBD2 identical over 8 bases. The V gene end was trimmed by 5 bases and the J gene end by 3 bases; junction bases not matched to a gene: 8. Germline CDR1 is SEHNR and CDR2 is FQNEAQ (reference sequence). The CDR3 is 15 residues long. The CDR3 sequence: CASSPPGLVKETQYF. The CDR3 bases are TGTGCCAGCAGCCCACCGGGACTAGTGAAAGAGACCCAGTACTTC.